This entry is about one T cell receptor (beta chain). This clonotype occurred a few times. It lacks a known antigen. Base-call qualities are not available, and no considerably larger clone is one nucleotide away. Data came from an Illumina HiSeq 1500. The public reads were run again by TCRdb, first through fastp at Q25 and then through MiXCR, and only productive beta chains were kept. Under each unique CDR3 protein, matching rows form one entry showing the most common genes and DNA. This sample lists about 740,000 distinct CDR3 sequences; roughly 30% were detected once. Of the sample, approximately 18% falls within the top ten clones. The data were obtained in a study of T cell repertoires in cytomegalovirus infection (dated by TCRdb to between 2017 and 2020). Turning to the overall study: Alongside well-studied HLA-B-restricted epitopes, the peptide stimulations were aimed at recently identified HLA-C-restricted CMV epitopes, whose presentation resists viral immunomodulation. The HLA type of each donor mattered for the analysis, because public TCR beta signatures pointed to carriage of CMV infection along with the matching HLA type. Results the study describes overall, beyond this receptor: In both this cohort and an independent roughly 350-donor cohort, the cumulative frequency of public TCR beta family members distinguished carriers of CMV infection plus the relevant HLA type. The ex vivo response was dominated by HLA-C-restricted CMV-specific TCR beta clonotypes, which also provided the single most frequent clonotype in two of eight donors.

This specimen's treatment or condition label, interpreted: in vitro stimulation with specific CMV peptide epitopes to enrich CMV-specific T cells. The CDR3 covers 15 residues, taking in both the cysteine and the phenylalanine. The sequence is cut down to CDR3 DNA, 45 bases in frame from base 1. V is clipped by 3 bases and J by 7 bases, and the sequence between their germline boundaries is 16 bases long. Per the germline V gene (reference sequence), LNHDA is the CDR1 and SQIVND is the CDR2. The sample was cultured PBMCs, taken from culture after CMV antigen stimulation. This clonotype originated in a human donor in good health (CMV status not recorded). Some clones in this sample may be carry-over from other donors' samples. The V and J genes are TRBV19 and TRBJ2-1; the D gene is tentatively TRBD1 or TRBD2, each matching 6 bases. The CDR3 corresponds to CASSIRDTGGNEQFF. The DNA sequence is as follows: TGTGCCAGTAGTATCCGGGACACCGGGGGTAATGAGCAGTTCTTC.